This T cell receptor (beta chain) originates from a study of beta chain features in type 1 diabetes (dated by TCRdb to 2016 to 2019). Broadly, across the study: No differences in mean age, gender distribution, total cell number or subset yield were found between patients and healthy donors. Across all samples, almost 110 million sorted cells were examined, and cell number per subset correlated strongly with RNA yield. In the study, TCRB repertoires of sorted circulating CD4+ T cell subsets from recently diagnosed type 1 diabetes patients were compared with those of matched healthy donors. Naive and central memory subsets were obtained from all 28 donors, but regulatory and stem cell-like memory subsets were isolated from only 8 patients and roughly 8 healthy donors. The investigation overall reported the following: Because cDNA was sequenced instead of genomic DNA, activated cells with high expression could be over-represented, although the groups did not differ in activation or CD3 levels. Patients with type 1 diabetes made fewer insertions and deleted more nucleotides at VDJ recombination sites, implying thymic rearrangement abnormalities. Shorter templates might have been favored by PCR, but patient and control samples were amplified and corrected together, so both groups would have been affected equally by any skew. Only small numbers of individuals were included in the HLA sub-analyses, which left unresolved whether HLA type had any influence on TCRB rearrangement. A moderate but significant shortening of TCRB CDR3 length was observed in type 1 diabetes patients in all four CD4+ subsets. Naive, central memory and regulatory TCRB repertoires appeared to be more similar among patients than among healthy donors.

V lost 7 bases and J lost 5 bases; the stretch between them is 17 bases long. Taken from the germline V gene, the CDR1 and CDR2 loops are MNHEY and SVGAGI. The CDR3, from cysteine to phenylalanine, totals 14 residues. Only the CDR3 part of the read is kept: 42 bases, read in frame from the first base. All of the isolated RNA was reverse transcribed with the High Capacity cDNA Reverse Transcription Kit, so expressed TCRB transcripts were sequenced. Deep immunoSEQ sequencing was performed on naive, central memory and regulatory T cell samples, with an average of roughly 3.3 million total reads per sample. Sorted cells were lysed in RLT buffer, and RNA was extracted using DNase-treated RNeasy Micro or Mini kits according to cell number. Each cell subset was processed separately to prevent cross-contamination, with patient and healthy donor samples processed together. TCRB sequences were amplified from cDNA with the immunoSEQ multiplex PCR, producing 87-bp fragments spanning the CDR3 region. Sequencing of the amplicons was done on the Illumina HiSeq platform. The authors' pipeline ran thus. PCR bias was corrected computationally using synthetic template baselines, and reads within Hamming distance 2 were collapsed, with unmergeable singletons discarded. Reads were aligned against IMGT to assign V, D and J genes, CDR3 length and insertions or deletions at six rearrangement sites. Within each subset, clonotype counts were normalized to sorted cell number, after which true diversity and Gini coefficients were computed with the tcR R package. Repertoire sharing was quantified using the overlap coefficient calculated on TCRB nucleotide sequences. Out-of-frame TCRB sequences from naive cells were analyzed as a proxy for the pre-selection repertoire. TCRdb limited this immuneACCESS table to in-frame rearrangements with V and J called. A share of clones is missing; checked studies link under half to unresolved V genes, and the rest is unexplained. V and J calls and clone size are copied from that table; D and trimming were computed from the DNA. The sample records 200,000 to 250,000 clones, over 8.5% of which are singletons. The ten largest make up under 0.035% of the sample.

Each donor gave one peripheral blood draw, averaging around 120 mL, which was collected into heparinised tubes. A BD FACSAria II and a panel including CD45RO, CCR7, CD25, CD127, CD95 and CD27 were used to sort naive, central memory, regulatory and stem cell-like memory CD4+ T cells. All sorted populations exceeded 95% purity. PBMCs were isolated immediately by Lymphoprep density gradient centrifugation and stained directly without culture. So that batch effects would be minimized, each experiment stained and sorted samples in pairs, pairing one healthy donor with one patient. On this clone: What antigen it recognizes has not been identified. Within one base of it there is no much larger clone, and no base qualities were kept.

This chain is built from TRBV6-5 and TRBJ1-1, and the D gene may be TRBD1, 6 bases matching. The clonotype originates from a woman between 18 and 29 years old in good health. Material: naive CD4+ T cells from blood. In the paper's terms, the cell subset or site label means: true naive CD4+ T cells. In nucleotides, the sequence is TGTGCCAGCAAGCTCGGGGGGCGGGGAACTGAAGCTTTCTTT. Translated, this is CASKLGGRGTEAFF.